Sequencing of this TCR beta chain was carried out in a study of Ad26.COV2.S vaccination and SARS-CoV-2 variants. At the level of the study: Ad26.COV2.S was injected intramuscularly once or twice, 56 days apart.

The CDR3 length is 13 residues. The V and J ends lost 0 bases and 16 bases respectively, with 14 bases between them. Germline lookup yields CDR1 SGHDT and CDR2 YYEEEE. Measured with immunoSEQ multiplex PCR; TCRdb has only the in-frame clones, and not every one. The data hold around 300,000 clones, with less than 90% observed a single time. Documented treatment: roughly 20 received Ad26.COV2.S at low or high dose, single or two shots; roughly five received placebo; per-sample allocation not given. Day 63 after the first injection of vaccine or placebo was the sampling time. Sequencing used peripheral blood, obtained in a trial of Ad26.COV2.S vaccine versus placebo. This chain uses TRBV5-6 with TRBJ1-6; D ambiguous. This TCR was sampled from a person between 18 and 59 years old who received the Ad26.COV2.S COVID-19 vaccine or a placebo. The CDR3 DNA sequence: TGTGCCAGCAGCTTGGTAACCGCTAGCGGTCTCCACTTT. Amino acid sequence: CASSLVTASGLHF.